Listed here are 32 T cell receptor beta chains from one sample, sequenced in a study of shared clonotypes between healthy human individuals. Here immunoSEQ multiplex PCR was the method, and the copy in TCRdb shows in-frame clones only, minus some. Of more than 900,000 clones listed, approximately 78% are singletons. Sequenced input: memory CD4+ T cells from PBMCs. The sample's subset: CD45RA-negative fraction. The source is a young man in good health. Some clones in this sample may be carry-over from other donors' samples.

The chain is built from TRBV28 and TRBJ2-2; 7 nucleotides align to TRBD2. The CDR3 spans 15 residues. V was clipped by 6 bases and J by 2 bases; unmatched bases: 6. Germline V gives CDR1 MDHEN, CDR2 SYDVKM. For the CDR3, the DNA is TGTGCCAGCAGGAAGGCTAGCGGTAACACCGGGGAGCTGTTTTTT. The encoded protein is CASRKASGNTGELFF. Filled out from reference TRBV28 and TRBJ2-2, the complete variable domain reads DVKVTQSSRYLVKRTGEKVFLECVQDMDHENMFWYRQDPGLGLRLIYFSYDVKMKEKGDIPEGYSVSREKKERFSLILESASTNQTSMYLCASRKASGNTGELFFGEGSRLTVL.

The chain is built from TRBV7-2 and TRBJ2-1; D is unclear. CDR3 length: 13 residues. CDR1 is SGHTA, CDR2 FQGNSA, per germline. V lost 0 bases and J 9 bases, leaving 9 bases between the germline ends. The CDR3 loop is CASSLAGYGEQFF. CDR3 DNA sequence: TGTGCCAGCAGCTTAGCGGGCTACGGTGAGCAGTTCTTC.

V gene TRBV18 combines with J gene TRBJ2-7; D may be TRBD2 (5 bases). V gave up 6 bases and J gave up 3 bases, with 12 bases separating them. Germline V gene lookup returns CDR1 KGHSH and CDR2 LQKENI. The CDR3 extends over 13 amino acids. The CDR3 spells CASSHGRGYEQYF. The CDR3 DNA reads as TGTGCCAGCTCCCACGGCCGGGGCTACGAGCAGTACTTC.

The rearrangement links TRBV5-1 to TRBJ1-3, with 7 bases aligning to TRBD1. Per germline, CDR1 SGHRS and CDR2 YFSETQ. The J segment lost 2 bases and the V segment lost 0 bases, leaving 5 bases of the junction unmatched. This CDR3 is 16 amino acids long. The CDR3 region has the DNA TGCGCCAGCAGCTTGGTGGCGACAGGGCCTGGAAACACCATATATTTT. Protein product: CASSLVATGPGNTIYF.

V usage is TRBV4-2 and J usage is TRBJ2-7; no clear D. V lost 3 bases and J lost 2, with 17 bases in between. Germline V lookup: CDR1 LGHNA, CDR2 YNFKEQ. This CDR3 has 16 amino acids. The CDR3 region is CASSQVNSPSTYEQYF. CDR3 nucleotides: TGTGCCAGCAGCCAGGTTAACAGCCCGTCCACCTACGAGCAGTACTTC.

V is TRBV19 and J is TRBJ1-5; D call uncertain. In germline, CDR1 is LNHDA, CDR2 SQIVND (reference sequence). The CDR3 length is 13 residues. Deletions cut 9 bases from V and 0 bases from J, with 9 bases between. CDR3 in amino acids: CASRMYSNQPQHF. The CDR3 DNA is TGTGCCAGCCGGATGTATAGCAATCAGCCCCAGCATTTT.

The chain is built from TRBV18 and TRBJ1-4, with 7 bases identical to TRBD1. This CDR3 is 15 amino acids long. In germline, CDR1 is KGHSH, CDR2 LQKENI. With V trimmed by 2 bases and J by 4 bases, 4 bases remained unmatched. The CDR3 DNA sequence: TGTGCCAGCTCACCAGGGGACAGACATAATGAAAAACTGTTTTTT. Amino acid sequence: CASSPGDRHNEKLFF.

The V call is TRBV19, the J call TRBJ1-2; maybe TRBD1 (5 bases). Germline V gene sequence: CDR1 LNHDA, CDR2 SQIVND (reference sequence). With 3 bases removed from V and 0 bases from J, the gap between germline ends came to 20 bases. The CDR3 has 18 amino acids. The CDR3 loop is CASSIGAGAAVSNYGYTF. CDR3 coding DNA: TGTGCCAGTAGTATTGGTGCCGGGGCAGCGGTTTCTAACTATGGCTACACCTTC.

The CDR3 DNA sequence: TGTGCCAGCAGTTTCCGCCGTGATGAAAAACTGTTTTTT. This translates into CASSFRRDEKLFF. The chain links TRBV27 to TRBJ1-4; no clear D. Germline V lookup: CDR1 MNHEY, CDR2 SMNVEV (reference sequence). The CDR3 sequence is 13 residues long. The germline V and J ends were trimmed by 3 bases and 6 bases, with 8 bases remaining between them. Based on the CDR3 plus reference TRBV27 and TRBJ1-4, the full variable domain is EAQVTQNPRYLITVTGKKLTVTCSQNMNHEYMSWYRQDPGLGLRQIYYSMNVEVTDKGDVPEGYKVSRKEKRNFPLILESPSPNQTSLYFCASSFRRDEKLFFGSGTQLSVL.

This clone has only one observation. The chain uses TRBV7-6 and TRBJ2-3; D is unclear. Trimming took off 4 bases at V and 5 bases at J, with 13 bases between the two ends. Germline lookup yields CDR1 SGHVS and CDR2 FNYEAQ. The CDR3 covers 14 residues. CDR3 nucleotide sequence: TGTGCCAGCAGCTCGCGGTCGGGTGGAGATACGCAGTATTTT. This sequence encodes CASSSRSGGDTQYF.

The genes are TRBV7-2 and TRBJ2-1; tentative D call: TRBD2 (6 bases). Trimming removed 2 bases at V and 5 bases at J, with 10 bases between. Germline V CDR1 and CDR2: SGHTA, FQGNSA. The CDR3 spans 14 residues. Here the CDR3 DNA reads TGTGCCAGCAGCTTATTAGGGAGGCACAATGAGCAGTTCTTC. Translation gives CASSLLGRHNEQFF.

This clone has a handful of counts. V and J are TRBV7-9 and TRBJ2-3; TRBD1 matches at 7 bases. The CDR3 is 16 amino acids. Germline CDR1 reads SEHNR; CDR2 reads FQNEAQ (reference sequence). The junction had 10 bases not matched to a gene; V was cut back by 5 bases and J by 2 bases. CDR3: CASSPAIGTATDTQYF. The CDR3 DNA reads TGTGCCAGCAGCCCCGCCATCGGGACAGCCACAGATACGCAGTATTTT.

This sequence joins TRBV11-2 and TRBJ2-1; 15 positions agree with TRBD2. This CDR3 is 19 amino acids long. CDR1 is SGHAT, CDR2 FQNNGV, per germline. The trim removed 1 base at V and 7 bases at J, leaving 11 bases unmatched. The CDR3 coding sequence is TGTGCCAGCAGCTTAGTGGGGGCCGGGGGACTAGCGGGAGGAAATGAGCAGTTCTTC. Amino acids: CASSLVGAGGLAGGNEQFF.

With regard to this clone: The identical CDR3 is also encoded by other nucleotide sequences in the sample. This chain uses TRBV5-4 with TRBJ2-2; 7 bases map to TRBD1. The CDR3 runs to 14 residues. Germline V gene data show CDR1 as SGHNT and CDR2 as YYREEE (reference sequence). V trimming: 7 bases; J trimming: 5 bases; junction bases outside the gene matches: 8. In nucleotides, the CDR3 is TGTGCCAGCTCTCTGGGCAGGGGGACCGGGGAGCTGTTTTTT. It translates to CASSLGRGTGELFF.

This clone turned up a few times. This chain connects TRBV29-1 to TRBJ2-7; TRBD1 matches at 8 bases. Per germline, CDR1 SQVTM and CDR2 ANQGSEA. The V and J ends lost 4 bases and 4 bases, in that order; junction bases with no gene match: 12. The CDR3 loop spans 15 amino acids. The CDR3 nucleotides read TGCAGCGTTGCCGGACAGGGAGGCATGGGTTACGAGCAGTACTTC. It is translated as CSVAGQGGMGYEQYF.

This clone was recorded many times. The V call is TRBV28, the J call TRBJ2-7, with TRBD2 matching over 7 bases. This CDR3 region has 14 residues. J was trimmed by 2 bases and V by 6 bases; bases with no gene match: 7. CDR1 and CDR2 (germline): MDHEN, SYDVKM. The CDR3: CASSPPGLAYEQYF. The DNA for the CDR3 is TGTGCCAGCAGCCCTCCTGGACTAGCCTACGAGCAGTACTTC.

Concerning this clone: A read error is likely here: a far larger clone is one base away. The J gene is TRBJ2-5, the V gene TRBV5-4; TRBD1 agrees at 9 bases. CDR1 and CDR2 (germline): SGHNT, YYREEE (reference sequence). The CDR3 spans 14 residues. V lost 4 bases and J lost 5; bases outside the gene matches: 6. The CDR3 DNA reads TGTGCCAGCAGCCTCACAGGGGGCAGTGAGACCCAGTACTTC. It yields the protein CASSLTGGSETQYF.

This clone was observed a single time. The genes are TRBV19 and TRBJ2-4; tentative D call: TRBD1 (6 bases). V shed 7 bases and J shed 4 bases, with 17 bases lying between them. Germline loops: CDR1 LNHDA, CDR2 SQIVND (reference sequence). The CDR3 length is 15 residues. The DNA for the CDR3 is TGTGCCAGTACCACCGCAAGTGGGACAAAAAACATTCAGTACTTC. Protein product: CASTTASGTKNIQYF.

V and J are TRBV7-9 and TRBJ1-5, with D possibly being TRBD1 (6 bases). Trimming removed 5 bases at V and 1 base at J, with 9 bases between. This CDR3 is 14 amino acids long. Germline assignment: CDR1 SEHNR and CDR2 FQNEAQ (reference sequence). The CDR3 DNA sequence: TGTGCCAGCAGCCGACAGGAGAGCAATCAGCCCCAGCATTTT. Translating gives CASSRQESNQPQHF.

The CDR3 DNA reads TGTGCCAGCAGCTTAGCCGGGCAGACAGAGACGGAGCAGTTCTTC. Translating it yields CASSLAGQTETEQFF. The chain is built from TRBV11-3 and TRBJ2-1; tentatively, D is TRBD1 (5 bases). Trimming pared 1 base from V and 10 bases from J, leaving 17 bases between. The CDR3 is 15 amino acids. Germline lookup yields CDR1 SGHNT and CDR2 YENEEA.

J is TRBJ2-3 and V is TRBV18; D might be TRBD2 (5 bases). This CDR3 is built from 15 residues. CDR1 is KGHSH and CDR2 is LQKENI in the germline V gene. Between the trimmed V and J ends, which lost 6 bases and 1 base, there was a span of 14 bases. The DNA of the CDR3 is TGTGCCAGCTCCCGGAACGGGGTGGGCACAGATACGCAGTATTTT. Translated: CASSRNGVGTDTQYF.

The chain's CDR3 is CASTRDAVQGYTF. The CDR3 bases are TGTGCCAGCACTCGGGACGCAGTTCAGGGCTACACCTTC. The V and J genes are TRBV2 and TRBJ1-2; D possibly corresponds to TRBD1 (5 bases). The CDR3 length is 13 residues. Looked up from germline, CDR1 is SNHLY and CDR2 is FYNNEI. The ends were cut back, 7 bases at V and 8 bases at J, with 17 bases in the middle.

Comment on this clone: This CDR3 is also generated by other DNA sequences in the sample. The J gene is TRBJ2-5, the V gene TRBV5-1; tentative D call: TRBD1 (6 bases). The V end lost 2 bases, the J end lost 2 bases, and 10 bases lay between the germline ends. The CDR3 extends over 14 amino acids. Germline V gene data show CDR1 as SGHRS and CDR2 as YFSETQ. The DNA for the CDR3 is TGCGCCAGCAGCTTACTGACAGGTCAAGAGACCCAGTACTTC. Residues: CASSLLTGQETQYF.

This chain joins TRBV9 and TRBJ1-2; a possible D gene is TRBD1 (6 bases). Germline CDR1 and CDR2: SGDLS and YYNGEE. The CDR3 is 15 amino acids. The V end was cut by 3 bases, the J end by 1 base, with 13 bases between. The CDR3, as DNA: TGTGCCAGCAGCGCTGGACAGCCTTTTAACTATGGCTACACCTTC. Translating it yields CASSAGQPFNYGYTF. The whole variable domain, filled in from reference TRBV9 and TRBJ1-2, reads DSGVTQTPKHLITATGQRVTLRCSPRSGDLSVYWYQQSLDQGLQFLIQYYNGEERAKGNILERFSAQQFPDLHSELNLSSLELGDSALYFCASSAGQPFNYGYTFGSGTRLTVV.

The chain is built from TRBV30 and TRBJ1-1, with D possibly TRBD1 on 6 matching bases. The germline gives CDR1 GTSNPN, CDR2 SVGIG (reference sequence). This CDR3 spans 14 amino acids. Here the CDR3 reads CAGGLEVVNTEAFF. DNA of the CDR3: TGTGCTGGGGGGCTCGAGGTAGTGAACACTGAAGCTTTCTTT. Drawing the rest from reference TRBV30 and TRBJ1-1, the complete variable domain is SQTIHQWPATLVQPVGSPLSLECTVEGTSNPNLYWYRQAAGRGLQLLFYSVGIGQISSEVPQNLSASRPQDRQFILSSKKLLLSDSGFYLCAGGLEVVNTEAFFGQGTRLTVV.

The chain links TRBV27 to TRBJ2-7; 13 bases are a match to TRBD2. CDR1 is MNHEY and CDR2 is SMNVEV in the germline V gene (reference sequence). The CDR3 has 19 residues. After removal of 3 bases from V and 6 bases from J, the junction contained 17 bases not matched to a gene. DNA of the CDR3: TGTGCCAGCAGTTTCCGCGGGACTAGCGGGACGACTAAAATGCGCGAGCAGTACTTC. Translated, it gives CASSFRGTSGTTKMREQYF.

The J gene is TRBJ1-5, the V gene TRBV6-1, with a weak D call TRBD1 (5 bases). V was trimmed by 10 bases and J by 0 bases, leaving 16 bases between them. Germline V gene lookup returns CDR1 MNHNS and CDR2 SASEGT. The CDR3 loop spans 15 amino acids. CDR3 sequence reads: CAIRDQALSNQPQHF. Here the CDR3 DNA reads TGTGCCATTAGGGACCAGGCGCTTAGCAATCAGCCCCAGCATTTT.

This clone was recorded a few times. The chain employs TRBV29-1 and TRBJ1-1; 8 bases line up with TRBD1. CDR1 SQVTM and CDR2 ANQGSEA come from the germline V gene. The CDR3 is 12 amino acids. Unmatched junction bases numbered 6, after V lost 8 bases and J lost 4 bases. The CDR3 reads CSHNTGGTEAFF. CDR3 DNA sequence: TGCAGCCATAATACAGGGGGCACTGAAGCTTTCTTT.

The V gene is TRBV28, the J gene TRBJ1-2, with D possibly being TRBD1 (5 bases). Trimming pared 5 bases from V and 6 bases from J, leaving 19 bases between. The CDR3 has 15 residues. The germline V gene has CDR1 MDHEN and CDR2 SYDVKM. The CDR3 DNA reads TGTGCCAGCAGTCCAGGGACGCGGAAGGTCCATGGCTACACCTTC. Translation: CASSPGTRKVHGYTF.

The chain recombines TRBV7-9 with TRBJ1-2, with D tentatively TRBD1 (6 bases). Trimming took 5 bases from V and 2 from J, leaving 12 bases between them. Germline V gene data show CDR1 as SEHNR and CDR2 as FQNEAQ (reference sequence). The CDR3 covers 14 residues. In nucleotides, the CDR3 is TGTGCCAGCAGCGAATGGGACATGAACTATGGCTACACCTTC. This sequence encodes CASSEWDMNYGYTF.

This clone was observed a handful of times. This chain joins TRBV19 and TRBJ1-5; 12 nucleotides align to TRBD1. Germline V CDR1 and CDR2: LNHDA, SQIVND (reference sequence). This CDR3 has 15 amino acids. V was clipped by 8 bases and J by 6 bases; unmatched bases: 8. The CDR3 nucleotides read TGTGCCAGTGATCTGGGGACAGGGGGCAGTCAGCCCCAGCATTTT. This sequence encodes CASDLGTGGSQPQHF.

The V call is TRBV19, the J call TRBJ1-5; D remains ambiguous. CDR3 length equals 15 residues. Trimming pared 2 bases from V and 4 bases from J, leaving 12 bases between. Germline CDR1 and CDR2: LNHDA and SQIVND (reference sequence). The CDR3 reads CASSISGVENQPQHF. The CDR3 DNA is TGTGCCAGTAGTATAAGTGGTGTCGAAAATCAGCCCCAGCATTTT.